This is a list of T cell receptor beta chains from one sample in a study of T cell repertoires in cytomegalovirus infection. No antigen has been identified for these receptors. One entry per CDR3 protein results from TCRdb running MiXCR on the reads. The top ten clones hold roughly 70% of a sample with approximately 100,000 distinct CDR3 sequences, roughly 39% of them seen once. Sequences were derived from CD8+ T cells from cultured PBMCs, sampled from culture after CMV antigen stimulation. The receptors originated from a human donor in good health (CMV status not recorded). Some clones in this sample may be carry-over from other donors' samples. Each CDR3 is given with its conserved first and last residue. A D gene is named only where the DNA matches it firmly. Expanded clones get a size class; other rows say once, few or many, or leave the size out.

j_call	clone_size	v_call	d_call	cdr3_nt	cdr3_aa
TRBJ2-1	few	TRBV7-3	-	TGTGCCAGCAGCTTAATAGGGTGGAATGAGCAGTTCTTC	CASSLIGWNEQFF
TRBJ1-1	-	TRBV3-1	-	TGTGCCAGCAGCCAATACCGCGGGGGGGAGACTGAAGCTTTCTTT	CASSQYRGGETEAFF
TRBJ1-1	few	TRBV4-1	-	TGCGCCAGCAGCCTAGACCTCAACACTGAAGCTTTCTTT	CASSLDLNTEAFF
TRBJ2-2	-	TRBV3-1	TRBD1	TGTGCCAGCAGCCTCGGACAGGGTGAAAGCACCGGGGAGCTGTTTTTT	CASSLGQGESTGELFF
TRBJ1-1	many	TRBV7-9	-	TGTGCCAGCAGCTTGGGGGTCACAGGCACTGAAGCTTTCTTT	CASSLGVTGTEAFF
TRBJ2-2	once	TRBV2	-	TGTGCCAGCAGGGAGGGTCACAGGGAAACCGGGGAGCTGTTTTTT	CASREGHRETGELFF
TRBJ2-1	-	TRBV24-1	-	TGTGCCACCTCGGTGGCTAATGAGCAGTTCTTC	CATSVANEQFF
TRBJ1-3	few	TRBV9	TRBD1	TGTGCCAGCAGCCCCTCAGGGGGGGAAAACACCATATATTTT	CASSPSGGENTIYF
TRBJ1-1	-	TRBV7-6	-	TGTGCCAGCAGCTTAGTCCCTGAAGCTTTCTTT	CASSLVPEAFF
TRBJ2-2	few	TRBV28	-	TGTGCCAGCAGTTTATTACCCGGGGAGCTGTTTTTT	CASSLLPGELFF
TRBJ2-1	-	TRBV12-3/TRBV12-4	TRBD1	TGTGCCAGCAGTGTGGGACAGGGGTATAATGAGCAGTTCTTC	CASSVGQGYNEQFF
TRBJ2-5	-	TRBV19	TRBD2	TGTGCCAGCTCTTCCGGGGCGGGGGGCACTAAACAAGAGACCCAGTACTTC	CASSSGAGGTKQETQYF
TRBJ2-2	-	TRBV5-6	-	TGTGCCAGCAGCTTGGCTGTGTTTTCAAGGTCCGGGGAGCTGTTTTTT	CASSLAVFSRSGELFF
TRBJ1-2	-	TRBV10-3	-	TGTGCCATCAGTGAGTCCAATCGCCTCTCACATGGCTACACCTTC	CAISESNRLSHGYTF
TRBJ2-7	-	TRBV12-3/TRBV12-4	-	TGTGCCAGCAGTTTCCTGGGACCGGGCTACGAGCAGTACTTC	CASSFLGPGYEQYF
TRBJ1-1	-	TRBV28	TRBD1	TGTGCCAGCACTGCAGGGGGCTACACTGAAGCTTTCTTT	CASTAGGYTEAFF
TRBJ2-7	-	TRBV27	-	TGTGCCAGCAGTTTACTAGCGAACTACGAGCAGTACTTC	CASSLLANYEQYF
TRBJ2-3	-	TRBV28	TRBD2	TGTGCCAGCAGTTTTCTTCTGGGCGGGGGGGCCCAAGATACGCAGTATTTT	CASSFLLGGGAQDTQYF
TRBJ1-1	-	TRBV27	TRBD1	TGTGCCAGCAGTCTTCAACAGGGGAGCACTGAAGCTTTCTTT	CASSLQQGSTEAFF
TRBJ2-1	many	TRBV12-3/TRBV12-4	TRBD2	TGTGCCAGCAGTTTAGGGACAGGCTCTAGCGGGGGGGCCGACCCCGACAATGAGCAGTTCTTC	CASSLGTGSSGGADPDNEQFF
TRBJ1-2	few	TRBV3-1	-	TGTGCCAGCAGCCAAGATCCTCTAGCCTTAGCCGGCTACACCTTC	CASSQDPLALAGYTF
TRBJ2-2	few	TRBV19	TRBD1	TGTGCCAGTAGAAACCGGGACAGGGGGCTTAGCGGGGAGCTGTTTTTT	CASRNRDRGLSGELFF
TRBJ1-2	-	TRBV7-8	-	TGTGCCAGCAGCTTAGGGTCTGTGGGCCCCCGAGACTATGGCTACACCTTC	CASSLGSVGPRDYGYTF
TRBJ1-2	once	TRBV5-5	TRBD1	TGTGCCAGCAGCTCGGACAGGCCCTATGGCTACACCTTC	CASSSDRPYGYTF
TRBJ2-5	-	TRBV6-8	TRBD1	TGTGCCACCCGGGACAGGGGTCAAGAGACCCAGTACTTC	CATRDRGQETQYF
TRBJ1-2	-	TRBV27	-	TGTGCCAGCAGTTTAGACAGGACGGCTAACTATGGCTACACCTTC	CASSLDRTANYGYTF
TRBJ2-1	-	TRBV11-2	TRBD1	TGTGCCAGCAGCCTCTGGGGGAGACAGGGGACAGATGAGCAGTTCTTC	CASSLWGRQGTDEQFF
TRBJ2-4	few	TRBV27	-	TGTGCCAGCAGCTTGACAGGCAAAAACATTCAGTACTTC	CASSLTGKNIQYF
TRBJ2-1	-	TRBV7-2	-	TGTGCCAGCACCTACAGGGAACAGATCTACAATGAGCAGTTCTTC	CASTYREQIYNEQFF
TRBJ2-3	-	TRBV5-4	TRBD1	TGTGCCAGCAGCTACAGGACAGGGAAGGGTACGCAGTATTTT	CASSYRTGKGTQYF
TRBJ2-1	few	TRBV7-9	TRBD2	TGTGCCAGCTTGAGGACTAGCGGGGGGGCCTTTGAGCAGTTCTTC	CASLRTSGGAFEQFF
TRBJ2-3	-	TRBV20-1	TRBD2	TGCAGTGCGGGGGACGGACTAGCGGGGAGGGGAGATACGCAGTATTTT	CSAGDGLAGRGDTQYF